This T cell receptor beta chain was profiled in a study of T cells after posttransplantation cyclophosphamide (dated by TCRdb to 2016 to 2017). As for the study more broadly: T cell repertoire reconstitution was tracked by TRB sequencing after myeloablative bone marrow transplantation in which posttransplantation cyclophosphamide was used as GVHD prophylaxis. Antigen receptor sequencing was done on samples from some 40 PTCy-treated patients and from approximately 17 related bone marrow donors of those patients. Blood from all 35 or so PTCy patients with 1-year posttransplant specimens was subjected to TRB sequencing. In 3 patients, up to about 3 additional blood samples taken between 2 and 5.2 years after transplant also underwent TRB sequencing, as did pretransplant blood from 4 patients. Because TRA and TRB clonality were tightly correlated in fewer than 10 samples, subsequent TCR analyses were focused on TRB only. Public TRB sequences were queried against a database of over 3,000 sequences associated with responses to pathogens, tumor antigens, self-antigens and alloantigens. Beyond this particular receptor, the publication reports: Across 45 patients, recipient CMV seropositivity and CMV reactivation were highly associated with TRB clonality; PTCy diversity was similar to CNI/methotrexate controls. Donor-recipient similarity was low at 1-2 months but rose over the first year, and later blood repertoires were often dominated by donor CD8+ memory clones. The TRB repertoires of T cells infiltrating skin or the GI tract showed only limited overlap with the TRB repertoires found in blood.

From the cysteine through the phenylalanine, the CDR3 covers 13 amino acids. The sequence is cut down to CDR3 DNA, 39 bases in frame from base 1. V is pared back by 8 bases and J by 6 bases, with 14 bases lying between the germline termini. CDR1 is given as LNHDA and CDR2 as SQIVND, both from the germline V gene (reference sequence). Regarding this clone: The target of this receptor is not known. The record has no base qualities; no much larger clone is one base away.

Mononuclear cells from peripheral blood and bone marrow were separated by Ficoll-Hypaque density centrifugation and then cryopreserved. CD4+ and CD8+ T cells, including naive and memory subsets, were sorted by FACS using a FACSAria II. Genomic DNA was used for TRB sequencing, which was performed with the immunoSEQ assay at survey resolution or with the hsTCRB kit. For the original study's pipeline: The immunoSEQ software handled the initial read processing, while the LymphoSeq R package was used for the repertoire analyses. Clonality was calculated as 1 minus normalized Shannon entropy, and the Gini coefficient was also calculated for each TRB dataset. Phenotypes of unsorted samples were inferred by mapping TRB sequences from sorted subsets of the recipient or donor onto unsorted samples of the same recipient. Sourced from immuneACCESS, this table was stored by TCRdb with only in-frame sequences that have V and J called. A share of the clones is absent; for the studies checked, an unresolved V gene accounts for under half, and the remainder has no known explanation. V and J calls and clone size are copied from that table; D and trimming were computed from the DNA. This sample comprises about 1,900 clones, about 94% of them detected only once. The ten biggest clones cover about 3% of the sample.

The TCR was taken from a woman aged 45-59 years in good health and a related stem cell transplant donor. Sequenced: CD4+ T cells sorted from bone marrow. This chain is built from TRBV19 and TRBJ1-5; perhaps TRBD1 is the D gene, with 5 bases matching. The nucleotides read TGTGCCAGTGGGGATTCGGGGGGTCAGCCCCAGCATTTT. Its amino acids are CASGDSGGQPQHF.